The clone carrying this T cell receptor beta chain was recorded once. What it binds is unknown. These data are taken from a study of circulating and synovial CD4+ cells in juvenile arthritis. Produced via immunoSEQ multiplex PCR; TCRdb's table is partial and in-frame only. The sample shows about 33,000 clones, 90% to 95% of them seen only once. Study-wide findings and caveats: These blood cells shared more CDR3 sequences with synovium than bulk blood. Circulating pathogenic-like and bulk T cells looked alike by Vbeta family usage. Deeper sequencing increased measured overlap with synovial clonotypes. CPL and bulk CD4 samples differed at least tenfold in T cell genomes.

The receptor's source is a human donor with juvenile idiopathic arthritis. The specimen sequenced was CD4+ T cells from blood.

CDR3 coding DNA: TGTGCCAGTAGCAACAGGGGGCTCACAGATACGCAGTATTTT. Protein: CASSNRGLTDTQYF. The chain recombines TRBV19 with TRBJ2-3; 9 bases align to TRBD1. V lost 6 bases and J lost 2; bases outside the gene matches: 3. From germline, CDR1 is LNHDA and CDR2 SQIVND (reference sequence). This CDR3 is 14 amino acids long.